One sample yielded the 8 T cell receptor beta chains listed below, sequenced in a study of T cell repertoires in cytomegalovirus infection. TCRdb itself ran the reads through MiXCR, one entry per CDR3 protein. Of around 900,000 distinct CDR3 sequences in the sample, around 30% were seen once. The antigens for these receptors are not known. The sample here was cultured CD8+ T cells from PBMCs, taken from culture after CMV antigen stimulation. The receptors come from a human donor in good health (CMV status not recorded). Some clones in this sample may be carry-over from other donors' samples.

The chain has TRBV15 and TRBJ1-1; a weak D match, TRBD1 (5 bases). The germline gives CDR1 LNHNV, CDR2 YYDKDF (reference sequence). Trimming took 0 bases from V and 0 from J, leaving 20 bases between them. The CDR3 has 19 residues. CDR3 sequence: CATSRDFGSRTGMNTEAFF. The CDR3 coding sequence is TGTGCCACCAGCAGAGATTTTGGTTCCCGAACAGGTATGAACACTGAAGCTTTCTTT.

The chain links TRBV27 to TRBJ1-1; D possibly corresponds to TRBD1 (5 bases). The CDR3 has 14 residues. V was trimmed by 2 bases and J by 4 bases, leaving 11 bases between them. Germline loops: CDR1 MNHEY, CDR2 SMNVEV (reference sequence). CDR3: CASSLGRATTEAFF. As DNA, the CDR3 is TGTGCCAGCAGTTTAGGCAGGGCGACCACTGAAGCTTTCTTT.

This rearrangement joins TRBV12-3 or TRBV12-4 to TRBJ2-1; 15 nucleotides match TRBD2. This CDR3 has 17 amino acids. V was clipped by 5 bases and J by 3 bases; unmatched bases: 5. CDR3 in DNA: TGTGCCAGCAGTGATGGGACTAGCGGGGGGTACTACAATGAGCAGTTCTTC. Translating gives CASSDGTSGGYYNEQFF.

About this clonotype itself: This sequence may be a read error, since a much larger clone differs from it by one base. J is TRBJ2-5 and V is TRBV12-3 or TRBV12-4; 10 bases agree with TRBD2. This CDR3 is 17 amino acids long. V was clipped by 5 bases and J by 2 bases; unmatched bases: 11. CDR3 sequence reads: CASSLLGLASSQETQYF. The CDR3 DNA reads as TGTGCCAGCAGTCTCCTGGGACTAGCGTCATCACAAGAGACCCAGTACTTC.

The V gene is TRBV28, the J gene TRBJ1-1; 10 bases map to TRBD1. Germline CDR1 is MDHEN and CDR2 is SYDVKM. CDR3 length: 17 amino acids. Trimming cost V 6 bases and J 2 bases; bases outside gene matches: 12. The CDR3, as DNA: TGTGCCAGCAGGCCGACCCGAGACAGGGGGCGAAACACTGAAGCTTTCTTT. Residues: CASRPTRDRGRNTEAFF. Drawing the rest from reference TRBV28 and TRBJ1-1, the complete variable domain is DVKVTQSSRYLVKRTGEKVFLECVQDMDHENMFWYRQDPGLGLRLIYFSYDVKMKEKGDIPEGYSVSREKKERFSLILESASTNQTSMYLCASRPTRDRGRNTEAFFGQGTRLTVV.

This clonotype came up a few times. The rearrangement uses TRBV6-5 and TRBJ1-1, with D possibly matching TRBD1 (5 bases). The V end lost 6 bases, the J end lost 1 base, and 9 bases lay between the germline ends. The CDR3 extends over 13 amino acids. The germline V gene has CDR1 MNHEY and CDR2 SVGAGI. CDR3 region: CASRPTENTEAFF. The CDR3 nucleotides are TGTGCCAGCAGGCCGACAGAGAACACTGAAGCTTTCTTT.

The chain is built from TRBV7-6 and TRBJ1-5; 7 bases map to TRBD1. Germline V gives CDR1 SGHVS, CDR2 FNYEAQ. The CDR3 covers 13 residues. V gave up 5 bases and J gave up 6 bases; unmatched junction bases: 4. CDR3 loop: CASSVQGSQPQHF. DNA for the CDR3: TGTGCCAGCAGCGTACAGGGGAGTCAGCCCCAGCATTTT.

This rearrangement joins TRBV11-3 to TRBJ2-2; 14 bases align to TRBD2. Germline V lookup: CDR1 SGHNT, CDR2 YENEEA. V lost 5 bases and J lost 6; bases outside the gene matches: 8. The CDR3 extends over 17 amino acids. The CDR3 is CASSDTGLAGEAGELFF. The CDR3 coding sequence is TGTGCCAGCAGCGACACGGGACTAGCGGGAGAGGCCGGGGAGCTGTTTTTT.